The subject of this entry is one T cell receptor beta chain. Its specificity is unknown. The RNA, about 0.5 to 1 ug, was put through reverse transcription using random hexamers. Amplification of TCR beta CDR3 by immunoSEQ multiplex PCR spanned 54 Vbeta and 13 Jbeta. TCRdb passed the immunoSEQ multiplex PCR reads through MiXCR, listing each CDR3 protein once. Found here are fewer than 350,000 distinct CDR3 sequences, 65% to 90% of them singletons; the top ten hold 0.21%. TCR beta sequencing covered blood CD8+ and CD4+ T cells. While CD8+ and CD4+ T cells were isolated negatively, TEMRA cells were enriched by FACS. These data originate in a study of CD8 T cells in Susac syndrome. Findings and limits, study-wide: That the number of individuals in its TCR sequencing and HLA analysis was relatively small was acknowledged by the study.

What was sequenced was CD8+ T cells from PBMCs. The TCR comes from a human donor with multiple sclerosis.

The CDR3 bases are TGCAGTGCTAGAGAAACGGGAGGCCTCTACAATGAGCAGTTCTTC. As protein: CSARETGGLYNEQFF. J is TRBJ2-1 and V is TRBV20-1; TRBD2 aligns across 7 bases. Germline V gene sequence: CDR1 DFQATT, CDR2 SNEGSKA (reference sequence). J lost 3 bases, V lost 0 bases, and 5 bases had no gene match. The CDR3 runs 15 residues.